The rows below give T cell receptor beta chains drawn from one sample of a study of blood T cell repertoires in COVID-19. Sequencing was performed with immunoSEQ multiplex PCR; in TCRdb, only in-frame clones are kept and a portion is missing. The sample lists 360,000 or so clones; around nine tenths were seen once. The sample was PBMCs or T cells enriched from blood (not recorded which). These TCRs come from a woman aged 30 to 39 who had been exposed to COVID-19. Both conserved end residues are part of each CDR3. A D gene is named only where the DNA matches it firmly. Expanded clones get a size class; other rows say once, few or many, or leave the size out.

J | size | D | length | V | CDR3 | DNA
TRBJ2-1 | once | TRBD2 | 14 | TRBV19 | CASSGGLATNEQFF | TGTGCCAGTAGTGGGGGACTAGCGACCAATGAGCAGTTCTTC
TRBJ2-3 | . | . | 13 | TRBV19 | CATRAVNTDTQYF | TGTGCCACCAGAGCGGTTAACACAGATACGCAGTATTTT
TRBJ2-1 | . | . | 15 | TRBV9 | CASTTGGASYNEQFF | TGTGCCAGCACCACGGGCGGGGCCTCCTACAATGAGCAGTTCTTC
TRBJ1-5 | . | TRBD1 | 12 | TRBV24-1 | CATSPPGGRQHF | TGTGCCACCAGCCCCCCAGGGGGCCGTCAGCATTTT
TRBJ1-2 | . | . | 15 | TRBV9 | CASSVAKAGAYGYTF | TGTGCCAGCAGCGTAGCTAAGGCAGGGGCCTATGGCTACACCTTC
TRBJ1-2 | . | TRBD1 | 14 | TRBV9 | CASSVGQGVYGYTF | TGTGCCAGCAGCGTAGGGCAGGGGGTTTATGGCTACACCTTC
TRBJ1-2 | . | . | 14 | TRBV10-3 | CAISEWGRNYGYTF | TGTGCCATCAGTGAATGGGGGCGCAACTATGGCTACACCTTC
TRBJ1-1 | once | TRBD1 | 15 | TRBV19 | CASSPSRGRLTEAFF | TGTGCCAGTAGTCCGAGCAGGGGGCGCTTGACTGAAGCTTTCTTT
TRBJ2-5 | . | TRBD1 | 16 | TRBV18 | CASSPSGTGVQETQYF | TGTGCCAGCTCACCATCCGGGACAGGGGTTCAGGAGACCCAGTACTTC
TRBJ1-4 | . | . | 11 | TRBV7-9 | CASSTREELFF | TGTGCCAGCAGCACCAGGGAAGAACTGTTTTTT
TRBJ2-5 | . | TRBD1 | 17 | TRBV5-6 | CASSPPGTGSRQETQYF | TGTGCCAGCAGCCCCCCCGGGACAGGGTCGCGCCAAGAGACCCAGTACTTC
TRBJ1-3 | . | . | 15 | TRBV6-5 | CASNALDNTGNTIYF | TGTGCCAGCAACGCCTTGGACAATACTGGAAACACCATATATTTT
TRBJ1-3 | . | . | 12 | TRBV29-1 | CSVGTTGNTIYF | TGCAGCGTCGGGACAACTGGAAACACCATATATTTT
TRBJ1-5 | . | TRBD1 | 17 | TRBV6-2/TRBV6-3 | CASSYGGDSLSNQPQHF | TGTGCCAGCAGTTACGGCGGGGACAGCCTTAGCAATCAGCCCCAGCATTTT
TRBJ1-3 | once | . | 15 | TRBV11-2 | CASSLGHLSGNTIYF | TGTGCCAGCAGCCTTGGACACCTCTCTGGAAACACCATATATTTT
TRBJ2-7 | . | TRBD1 | 15 | TRBV5-1 | CASSFTGQLSYEQYF | TGCGCCAGCAGCTTCACGGGACAGCTTTCCTACGAGCAGTACTTC
TRBJ2-1 | . | TRBD1 | 17 | TRBV24-1 | CATSDLDSRDRFNEQFF | TGTGCCACCAGTGATTTAGATAGCCGGGACAGATTCAATGAGCAGTTCTTC
TRBJ2-2 | . | TRBD2 | 15 | TRBV27 | CASSQWAGGTGELFF | TGTGCCAGCAGTCAATGGGCGGGAGGCACCGGGGAGCTGTTTTTT
TRBJ2-1 | . | . | 15 | TRBV5-4 | CASSLGRVTYNEQFF | TGTGCCAGCAGCTTGGGGCGGGTAACCTACAATGAGCAGTTCTTC
TRBJ2-2 | . | TRBD1 | 19 | TRBV19 | CASTTGQGASFGFTGELFF | TGTGCCAGTACCACAGGACAGGGGGCATCTTTCGGGTTCACCGGGGAGCTGTTTTTT
TRBJ1-1 | . | . | 14 | TRBV7-9 | CASSVALVNTEAFF | TGTGCCAGCAGCGTAGCCCTCGTGAACACTGAAGCTTTCTTT
TRBJ2-7 | few | TRBD1 | 16 | TRBV6-5 | CASSYSIAGGFYEQYF | TGTGCCAGCAGTTACTCGATAGCAGGGGGTTTCTACGAGCAGTACTTC
TRBJ2-3 | . | . | 14 | TRBV5-6 | CASSLGARPDTQYF | TGTGCCAGCAGCTTGGGGGCGCGCCCAGATACGCAGTATTTT
TRBJ2-7 | . | . | 15 | TRBV12-5 | CASGLGAGSSYEQYF | TGTGCTAGTGGTTTGGGGGCCGGGAGCTCCTACGAGCAGTACTTC
TRBJ1-6 | . | . | 15 | TRBV6-5 | CASSYGGEASSPLHF | TGTGCCAGCAGTTACGGCGGGGAGGCTTCTTCACCCCTCCACTTT
TRBJ2-7 | . | . | 14 | TRBV6-5 | CASSYSGLGYEQYF | TGTGCCAGCAGTTACTCGGGGCTAGGCTACGAGCAGTACTTC
TRBJ2-5 | . | . | 11 | TRBV3-1/TRBV3-2 | CASSQSETQYF | TGTGCCAGCAGCCAATCGGAGACCCAGTACTTC
TRBJ2-2 | . | . | 17 | TRBV18 | CASSPPRRRFNTGELFF | TGTGCCAGCTCACCACCCCGCCGCAGATTTAACACCGGGGAGCTGTTTTTT
TRBJ2-7 | . | TRBD2 | 12 | TRBV7-9 | CASTGLADEQYF | TGTGCCAGCACCGGACTAGCTGACGAGCAGTACTTC
TRBJ1-2 | . | . | 15 | TRBV12-5 | CASGSSTGWAYGYTF | TGTGCTAGTGGTTCATCGACAGGCTGGGCCTATGGCTACACCTTC
TRBJ1-6 | . | . | 13 | TRBV5-5 | CASSFSGDSPLHF | TGTGCCAGCAGCTTTTCGGGGGACTCACCCCTCCACTTT
TRBJ2-1 | . | . | 13 | TRBV24-1 | CATEGAGHNEQFF | TGTGCCACCGAAGGGGCAGGCCACAATGAGCAGTTCTTC
TRBJ1-2 | . | . | 13 | TRBV27 | CASSAQWADGYTF | TGTGCCAGCAGTGCACAGTGGGCAGATGGCTACACCTTC
TRBJ1-1 | . | TRBD1 | 16 | TRBV18 | CASSPGTAAMNTEAFF | TGTGCCAGCTCACCCGGGACAGCAGCAATGAACACTGAAGCTTTCTTT
TRBJ2-7 | . | . | 15 | TRBV5-6 | CASSYYRDDYYEQYF | TGTGCCAGCAGCTATTACAGGGACGACTACTACGAGCAGTACTTC
TRBJ1-2 | . | . | 12 | TRBV29-1 | CSVERGTDGYTF | TGCAGCGTTGAACGGGGAACGGATGGCTACACCTTC
TRBJ1-2 | few | . | 15 | TRBV7-9 | CASSVGPAANYGYTF | TGTGCCAGCAGCGTGGGGCCGGCAGCTAACTATGGCTACACCTTC
TRBJ1-4 | . | . | 13 | TRBV9 | CASSVQGNEKLFF | TGTGCCAGCAGCGTACAGGGAAATGAAAAACTGTTTTTT
TRBJ2-3 | . | . | 13 | TRBV18 | CASSPGDADTQYF | TGTGCCAGCTCACCCGGGGATGCAGATACGCAGTATTTT
TRBJ2-7 | . | TRBD1 | 14 | TRBV2 | CASSRDRVNHEQYF | TGTGCCAGCAGTCGGGACAGGGTTAACCACGAGCAGTACTTC
TRBJ1-2 | . | . | 14 | TRBV18 | CASSPYYAGRGYTF | TGTGCCAGCTCACCATACTACGCAGGGCGCGGCTACACCTTC
TRBJ1-4 | . | . | 14 | TRBV15 | CATSWRTAGEKLFF | TGTGCCACCAGCTGGCGCACCGCAGGGGAAAAACTGTTTTTT
TRBJ1-2 | . | . | 13 | TRBV7-9 | CASSPVPNYGYTF | TGTGCCAGCAGCCCAGTCCCCAACTATGGCTACACCTTC
TRBJ2-1 | . | TRBD1 | 17 | TRBV5-4 | CASSLVRGQGSYNEQFF | TGTGCCAGCAGCTTGGTCCGGGGACAGGGGTCCTACAATGAGCAGTTCTTC
TRBJ2-1 | . | . | 15 | TRBV6-4 | CASSEGGTHYNEQFF | TGTGCCAGCAGTGAAGGAGGGACTCACTACAATGAGCAGTTCTTC
TRBJ1-6 | . | . | 13 | TRBV11-3 | CASSLGLSSPLHF | TGTGCCAGCAGCCTAGGTTTATCTTCACCCCTCCACTTT
TRBJ2-2 | . | TRBD1 | 19 | TRBV15 | CATSRDLGPGQGGTGELFF | TGTGCCACCAGCAGAGATCTTGGCCCGGGACAGGGAGGCACCGGGGAGCTGTTTTTT
TRBJ2-5 | . | TRBD2 | 13 | TRBV19 | CASSMASGQTQYF | TGTGCCAGTAGTATGGCTAGCGGCCAGACCCAGTACTTC